This is a list of T cell receptor beta chains from one sample in a study of a mutant IDH1 vaccine in newly diagnosed glioma. Generated by immunoSEQ multiplex PCR, the TCRdb table keeps only in-frame clones and is missing some. The data contain 92,000 or so clones, over 70% of them singletons. Material: PBMCs, obtained from a glioma patient treated with radiotherapy, temozolomide or both. Receptors were obtained from a man aged 40-55 years with glioma. Some clones in this sample may be carry-over from other donors' samples. Both conserved end residues are part of each CDR3. The D gene is left open where the match is weak. Clone size, where shown, is once, few, many, or a class for clones that have expanded.

j_gene,v_gene,d_gene,abundance,CDR3nt,CDR3aa
TRBJ2-7,TRBV10-3,TRBD2,NA,TGTGCCACCACAACTAGCGGGGATTCCTACGAGCAGTACTTC,CATTTSGDSYEQYF
TRBJ1-2,TRBV19,NA,few,TGTGCCAGTAGTATTGCGAACTTGAGGGGGTCCAAGCGTGGCTACACCTTC,CASSIANLRGSKRGYTF
TRBJ2-4,TRBV29-1,NA,NA,TGCAGCGTTGAAGGCTCTAAAAACATTCAGTACTTC,CSVEGSKNIQYF
TRBJ2-7,TRBV7-2,TRBD1,NA,TGTGCCAGCAGACCTGGACAGGGCTACGAGCAGTACTTC,CASRPGQGYEQYF
TRBJ2-7,TRBV6-6,NA,NA,TGTGCCAGCAGCCATGTAAGGACCTACGAGCAGTACTTC,CASSHVRTYEQYF
TRBJ2-1,TRBV6-6,NA,NA,TGTGCCAGCAGTCCTCAGGGGGGATACTACAATGAGCAGTTCTTC,CASSPQGGYYNEQFF
TRBJ2-7,TRBV4-1,NA,few,TGCGCCAGCAGCCAAGGGAGGGGCGGGGATTACGAGCAGTACTTC,CASSQGRGGDYEQYF
TRBJ2-7,TRBV2,TRBD1,NA,TGTGCCAGCGGGACAGGGGAAGACTACGAGCAGTACTTC,CASGTGEDYEQYF
TRBJ2-2,TRBV10-1,NA,NA,TGCGCCAGCAGACCCAACACCGGGGAGCTGTTTTTT,CASRPNTGELFF
TRBJ1-4,TRBV5-1,NA,NA,TGCGCCAGCAGCCTCCAAGCAACTAATGAAAAACTGTTTTTT,CASSLQATNEKLFF
TRBJ1-1,TRBV7-2,TRBD1,NA,TGTGCCAGCAGCCTTACCCCCTCGACAGGGGGCACTGAAGCTTTCTTT,CASSLTPSTGGTEAFF
TRBJ1-4,TRBV30,NA,once,TGTGCCTGGTTCGGGGGGAAACTGTTTTTT,CAWFGGKLFF
TRBJ2-7,TRBV30,NA,few,TGTGCCTGGAGCCGGGGAGTTTACAGGGGGGGCTCCTACGAGCAGTACTTC,CAWSRGVYRGGSYEQYF
TRBJ1-2,TRBV5-1,NA,NA,TGCGCCAGCAGCTTGAGGTTGGGGGTGGAGCAGAACACCTTC,CASSLRLGVEQNTF
TRBJ2-3,TRBV4-1,NA,NA,TGCGCCAGCAGCCAGGGGGGACGGGCAGATACGCAGTATTTT,CASSQGGRADTQYF
TRBJ2-6,TRBV29-1,NA,NA,TGCAGCGTTGGCATCTCTGGGGCCAACGTCCTGACTTTC,CSVGISGANVLTF
TRBJ1-5,TRBV6-4,NA,NA,TGTGCCAGCAGAAGGGCCTCTCACAATCAGCCCCAGCATTTT,CASRRASHNQPQHF
TRBJ2-7,TRBV2,NA,NA,TGTGCCAGCAGTTCAGGACCCATCGGCTGGCAGTACTTC,CASSSGPIGWQYF